What follows is one T cell receptor (beta chain) and its context. Its antigen is unknown. At one end the junction does not follow the germline gene, possibly because of a read error. These data originate in a study of healthy donors' naive CD4 and CD8 T cells. Whole-study context: Donors came from three age groups: 20-25, 40-50 and 60-70 years.

A linear amplification protocol produced the TCR libraries from 400 to 550 ng of total RNA. In the study's own analysis: Sequencing covered around 81,000 rearranged alpha-chain transcripts across about 5 healthy donors. MiXCR, run by TCRdb on the reads, gives a single entry per CDR3 protein. TCRdb's processing, not the authors' own work, is the source of the V and J calls. The data contain about 180,000 distinct CDR3 sequences, around 70% of them seen just once; the ten biggest clones take up roughly 2.4%. Points from the study as a whole: Positive CDR3 charge linked to CD4+ cells, negative to CD8+ cells.

This receptor was obtained from a pool of human donors in good health; the sample pools cells from several healthy donors. Input material: naive CD4+ and CD8+ T cells sorted from blood, pooled from several donors.

CDR3 in DNA: TGCAGCGTTGGCGTGGCCCTAGCGGGAGCAGCACGAGCACTCCTGGACTTC. Protein sequence: CSVGVALAGAARALLDF. This chain connects TRBV29-1 to TRBJ2-1, with 10 positions matching TRBD2. CDR1 SQVTM and CDR2 ANQGSEA come from the germline V gene. The CDR3 contains 17 residues.